This record covers a single T cell receptor beta chain. Its antigen is currently unknown. These data belong to a study of OX40 agonist ivuxolimab in advanced cancers. Study-level findings and limits: Dose levels from 0.1 to 3.0 mg/kg saw CD4+ and CD8+ blood T cells expand clonally by week 6.

With baseline, cycle 4 day 1, and cycle 7 day 1 as timepoints, blood was sampled. V gave up 8 bases and J gave up 10 bases, with 18 bases separating them. The CDR3 covers 13 residues. Per the germline V gene, CDR1 is MNHEY and CDR2 is SMNVEV (reference sequence). TCRdb's copy holds only in-frame clones and misses some; the assay was immunoSEQ multiplex PCR. The table lists under 70,000 clones, roughly 89% of them singletons, with over 1% in the top ten. The sequence was obtained from an adult with an advanced solid tumor such as melanoma, head and neck, liver or kidney cancer. V gene TRBV27 combines with J gene TRBJ2-1; tentatively, D is TRBD1 (6 bases). The sequencing here drew on CD4+ or CD8+ T cells sorted from blood, taken in a trial of the OX40 agonist ivuxolimab. For the CDR3, the DNA is TGTGCCAGCTATCAAATCGCAGGGACAGAGCAGTTCTTC. This translates into CASYQIAGTEQFF.